The clone carrying this TCR beta chain appeared many times. No antigen is known for it. Alpha and beta constant-region primers primed reverse transcription of approximately 500 ng RNA. Each of the alpha and beta chains got its own library through chain-specific third strand synthesis with indices. TCRdb recomputed calls from the 5' RACE reads with MiXCR, one row per CDR3 protein. The sample includes some 19,000 distinct CDR3 sequences, over 9% of them seen just once. CDR3 length: 16 amino acids. CDR1 SGHTA and CDR2 FQGNSA come from the germline V gene. Trimming left V 1 base short and J 3 bases short, with 16 bases between. The data belong to a study of HIV-infected patients and healthy controls. The repertoire came from unfractionated whole blood and reflected all unsorted peripheral T cells. Findings and limits, study-wide: Comparisons were complicated because patients and controls had unequal numbers of distinct sequences. The seeming recovery of the Gini index after therapy in HIV-infected patients vanished in size-matched data.

The chain has TRBV7-2 and TRBJ2-7; D is uncertain. Sequenced: blood. This sequence originates from an adult in good health. CDR3 DNA sequence: TGTGCCAGCAGCTTAGAGCCCGTCTCCGGTATCTACGAGCAGTACTTC. It translates to CASSLEPVSGIYEQYF.